One T cell receptor beta chain is described in this entry. The data originate from a study of T cell responses to AZD1222 COVID-19 vaccine. The assay was immunoSEQ multiplex PCR, and TCRdb's table has in-frame clones only and misses some. The sample lists approximately 20,000 clones; around 82% were seen once. CDR1 and CDR2 from the germline V gene are SNHLY and FYNNEI. Trimming shortened V by 7 bases and J by 6 bases, and 15 bases separated the two germline ends. This CDR3 has 13 amino acids. The source is an adult in good health. The source was peripheral blood, collected on day 0 of AZD1222 vaccination. The rearrangement links TRBV2 to TRBJ1-1; D ambiguous. CDR3 loop: CASMPGLTAEAFF. CDR3 in DNA: TGTGCCAGCATGCCGGGCCTAACGGCTGAAGCTTTCTTT.